Below, 10 T cell receptor beta chains from the same sample are listed, as sequenced in a study of patients and donors after allogeneic stem cell transplantation. MiXCR was run by TCRdb on the RT-PCR reads, yielding one entry per CDR3 protein. The repertoire holds about a million distinct CDR3 sequences, with 15% to 20% as singletons. What was sequenced was blood, either unsorted or a sorted T cell fraction (not recorded which). Every receptor here comes from a human donor who was either an allogeneic HSCT recipient or a stem cell or donor lymphocyte infusion donor (not recorded which). It is not recorded whose cells these are; they may come from a transplant donor.

This clonotype was detected only a few times. J is TRBJ1-2 and V is TRBV7-6; 7 bases are a match to TRBD1. With 5 bases clipped from V and 4 bases from J, the junction kept 10 bases outside the gene matches. Germline V CDR1 and CDR2: SGHVS, FNYEAQ. The CDR3 runs to 15 residues. CDR3 nucleotides: TGTGCCAGCAGCAAAAAGGCGGGACAGTTCTATGGCTACACCTTC. Its translation is CASSKKAGQFYGYTF.

This chain uses TRBV20-1 with TRBJ2-3; 13 nucleotides align to TRBD2. The trim removed 6 bases at V and 4 bases at J, leaving 7 bases unmatched. The CDR3 contains 15 residues. Germline CDR1 and CDR2: DFQATT and SNEGSKA (reference sequence). Written as DNA, the CDR3 is TGCAGTGCACACGGAACTAGCGGGAGGGCAGATACGCAGTATTTT. Protein product: CSAHGTSGRADTQYF.

This clonotype came up a few times. The chain uses TRBV12-3 or TRBV12-4 and TRBJ2-7, with 11 bases aligning to TRBD1. V lost 5 bases, J lost 4 bases, and 7 bases stayed unmatched. The CDR3 spans 15 residues. CDR3 coding DNA: TGTGCCAGCAGTCCGGGACAGGGGGGAATTTACGAGCAGTACTTC. The encoded protein is CASSPGQGGIYEQYF.

CDR3 sequence: CASSQETGGANVLTF. The CDR3 DNA reads as TGCGCCAGCAGCCAAGAAACAGGGGGCGCCAACGTCCTGACTTTC. The chain combines TRBV4-3 with TRBJ2-6; 9 positions agree with TRBD1. The CDR3 has 15 residues. Germline V lookup: CDR1 LGHNA, CDR2 YSLEER. V shed 0 bases and J 7 bases; nucleotides not matched to a gene: 1.

The chain recombines TRBV6-1 with TRBJ2-1; no clear D gene. The CDR3 consists of 13 residues. Per the germline V gene, CDR1 is MNHNS and CDR2 is SASEGT. V was shortened by 5 bases and J by 6 bases, with 11 bases between the two germline ends. The CDR3 is CASSIDRSNEQFF. The CDR3 coding sequence is TGTGCCAGCAGTATTGACCGATCCAATGAGCAGTTCTTC.

This clonotype has a handful of counts. The chain combines TRBV20-1 with TRBJ1-5; the D gene is possibly TRBD1 (5 bases). Between the trimmed V and J ends, which lost 0 bases and 4 bases, there was a span of 10 bases. The length of the CDR3 is 14 residues. Germline V gene lookup returns CDR1 DFQATT and CDR2 SNEGSKA (reference sequence). Here the CDR3 DNA reads TGCAGTGCTAGAGATACGGGGCTAAATCAGCCCCAGCATTTT. Protein sequence: CSARDTGLNQPQHF.

The sample holds a few counts of this clonotype. The rearrangement uses TRBV6-5 and TRBJ2-1, with 13 bases lining up with TRBD2. The junction had 5 bases not matched to a gene; V was cut back by 4 bases and J by 5 bases. There are 16 residues in the CDR3. CDR1 is MNHEY, CDR2 SVGAGI, per germline. The CDR3 reads CASSFRLAGGNNEQFF. CDR3 in DNA: TGTGCCAGCAGTTTCAGACTAGCGGGGGGAAACAATGAGCAGTTCTTC.

The J gene is TRBJ2-1, the V gene TRBV27; D is perhaps TRBD2 (5 bases). CDR1 MNHEY and CDR2 SMNVEV come from the germline V gene (reference sequence). The CDR3 loop spans 9 amino acids. Trimming took 11 bases from V and 12 from J, leaving 11 bases between them. The CDR3, as DNA: TGTGCCTCCGGGAATATGCAGTTCTTC. Amino acids: CASGNMQFF.

The V and J genes are TRBV6-1 and TRBJ1-2, with no clear D. CDR1 MNHNS and CDR2 SASEGT come from the germline V gene. Trimming pared 10 bases from V and 5 bases from J, leaving 23 bases between. The length of the CDR3 is 15 residues. CDR3 sequence reads: CATTSSDDRPYGYTF. In DNA, the CDR3 is TGTGCCACTACCTCCTCGGATGATCGGCCTTATGGCTACACCTTC.

V usage is TRBV2 and J usage is TRBJ2-3; TRBD2 matches at 10 bases. Per the germline V gene, CDR1 is SNHLY and CDR2 is FYNNEI. This CDR3 region has 14 residues. V was pared by 8 bases and J by 4 bases, with 6 bases of the junction left unmatched. The CDR3 reads CASFSGRIADTQYF. CDR3 DNA: TGTGCCAGCTTTAGCGGGAGGATAGCAGATACGCAGTATTTT.